The rows below give T cell receptor beta chains drawn from one sample of a study of human T cells and chemical hapten exposure. A single record per CDR3 protein comes from TCRdb applying MiXCR to the RACE reads. Of 120,000 or so distinct CDR3 sequences listed, 12% to 15% were seen once; the top ten hold about 0.9%. This sample comprised whole blood, obtained in connection with sensitization to the hapten diphenylcyclopropenone (DPC). All receptors derive from a man younger than 35 with alopecia areata. Some clones in this sample may be carry-over from other donors' samples. Both conserved end residues are part of each CDR3. The D gene is left open where the match is weak. Part of the rows lack a size; the others show once, few, many or a class for expanded clones.

j_call: TRBJ2-7; clone_size: many; d_call: NA; v_call: TRBV7-6; cdr3_aa: CASSYDSPYEQYF; cdr3_nt: TGTGCCAGCAGCTACGACAGTCCATACGAGCAGTACTTC
j_call: TRBJ2-2; clone_size: few; d_call: NA; v_call: TRBV2; cdr3_aa: CASRWTGELFF; cdr3_nt: TGTGCCAGCAGATGGACCGGGGAGCTGTTTTTT
j_call: TRBJ2-1; clone_size: NA; d_call: TRBD2; v_call: TRBV6-2/TRBV6-3; cdr3_aa: CASSLISGGYNEQFF; cdr3_nt: TGTGCCAGCAGTCTCATTAGCGGGGGCTACAATGAGCAGTTCTTC
j_call: TRBJ1-1; clone_size: NA; d_call: NA; v_call: TRBV21-1; cdr3_aa: CASSKEKRSPGNTEAFF; cdr3_nt: TGTGCCAGCAGCAAAGAAAAAAGGAGTCCAGGGAACACTGAAGCTTTCTTT
j_call: TRBJ1-6; clone_size: few; d_call: NA; v_call: TRBV4-3; cdr3_aa: CASSQEKGMTNSPLHF; cdr3_nt: TGCGCCAGCAGCCAAGAAAAGGGAATGACTAATTCACCCCTCCACTTT
j_call: TRBJ1-1; clone_size: NA; d_call: TRBD1; v_call: TRBV5-4; cdr3_aa: CASSGTGSPNTEAFF; cdr3_nt: TGTGCCAGCAGCGGGACAGGAAGCCCAAACACTGAAGCTTTCTTT
j_call: TRBJ2-5; clone_size: few; d_call: TRBD2; v_call: TRBV20-1; cdr3_aa: CSARDLSSGGLRETQYF; cdr3_nt: TGCAGTGCTAGAGATCTTTCTAGCGGGGGGCTCAGGGAGACCCAGTACTTC
j_call: TRBJ2-4; clone_size: NA; d_call: NA; v_call: TRBV27; cdr3_aa: CASSWGGPKNIQYF; cdr3_nt: TGTGCCAGCAGTTGGGGGGGGCCCAAAAACATTCAGTACTTC
j_call: TRBJ2-5; clone_size: few; d_call: NA; v_call: TRBV9; cdr3_aa: CASSVEAGETQYF; cdr3_nt: TGTGCCAGCAGCGTAGAAGCAGGAGAGACCCAGTACTTC
j_call: TRBJ2-5; clone_size: few; d_call: NA; v_call: TRBV6-2/TRBV6-3; cdr3_aa: CASSPRSNQETQYF; cdr3_nt: TGTGCCAGCAGCCCGAGGAGCAACCAAGAGACCCAGTACTTC
j_call: TRBJ2-4; clone_size: few; d_call: NA; v_call: TRBV6-2/TRBV6-3; cdr3_aa: CASSYSVSEHIQYF; cdr3_nt: TGTGCCAGCAGTTACTCGGTTTCGGAGCACATTCAGTACTTC
j_call: TRBJ2-7; clone_size: NA; d_call: NA; v_call: TRBV7-9; cdr3_aa: CASSGTGPVTYEQYF; cdr3_nt: TGTGCCAGCAGCGGAACGGGACCGGTGACCTACGAGCAGTACTTC
j_call: TRBJ1-5; clone_size: many; d_call: NA; v_call: TRBV27; cdr3_aa: CASSWDQPQHF; cdr3_nt: TGTGCCAGCAGTTGGGATCAGCCCCAGCATTTT
j_call: TRBJ2-6; clone_size: NA; d_call: NA; v_call: TRBV7-8; cdr3_aa: CASSASSRARGLSGANVLTF; cdr3_nt: TGTGCCAGCAGCGCCTCCTCTAGGGCCAGGGGACTCTCTGGGGCCAACGTCCTGACTTTC
j_call: TRBJ2-3; clone_size: few; d_call: NA; v_call: TRBV7-3; cdr3_aa: CASSSPDGVFGAQYF; cdr3_nt: TGTGCCAGCAGTAGTCCGGACGGCGTATTTGGGGCGCAGTATTTT
j_call: TRBJ1-5; clone_size: few; d_call: NA; v_call: TRBV29-1; cdr3_aa: CSENQPQHF; cdr3_nt: TGCAGCGAAAATCAGCCCCAGCATTTT
j_call: TRBJ2-2; clone_size: few; d_call: TRBD2; v_call: TRBV5-4; cdr3_aa: CASTSGLAGVSGELFF; cdr3_nt: TGTGCCAGCACCAGCGGACTAGCGGGGGTCTCCGGGGAGCTGTTTTTT
j_call: TRBJ2-1; clone_size: NA; d_call: NA; v_call: TRBV6-1; cdr3_aa: CASSDTGPGGYEQFF; cdr3_nt: TGTGCCAGCAGTGACACCGGGCCCGGAGGCTATGAGCAGTTCTTC